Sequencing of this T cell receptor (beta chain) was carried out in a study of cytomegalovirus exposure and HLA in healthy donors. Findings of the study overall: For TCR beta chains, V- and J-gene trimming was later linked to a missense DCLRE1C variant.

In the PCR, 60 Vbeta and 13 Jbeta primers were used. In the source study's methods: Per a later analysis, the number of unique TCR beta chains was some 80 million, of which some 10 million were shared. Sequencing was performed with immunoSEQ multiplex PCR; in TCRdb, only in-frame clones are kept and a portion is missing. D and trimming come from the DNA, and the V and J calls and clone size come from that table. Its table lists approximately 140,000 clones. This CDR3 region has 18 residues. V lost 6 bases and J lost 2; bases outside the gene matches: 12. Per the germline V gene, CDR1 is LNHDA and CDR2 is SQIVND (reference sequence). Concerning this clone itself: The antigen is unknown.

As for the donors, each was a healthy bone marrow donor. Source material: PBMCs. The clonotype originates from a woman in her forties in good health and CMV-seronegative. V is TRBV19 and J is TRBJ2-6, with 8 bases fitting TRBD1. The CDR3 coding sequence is TGTGCCAGTAGAAGGGCAGGGGGCGACATTACTGGGGCCAACGTCCTGACTTTC. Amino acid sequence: CASRRAGGDITGANVLTF.